This TCR beta chain was documented in a study of blood T cells in healthy people across ages (dated by TCRdb to about 2015). At the level of the whole study: In model experiments, template switching captured about one uniquely barcoded TCR beta cDNA molecule for every two T cells. To avoid experimental bias, donors of different ages were spread randomly across the sequencing lanes. Using the same blood draw, the study looked at two additional independent replicas of 1 million unique cDNA reads for two donors, one aged 18 to 30 and the other aged 80 or older. To track age-related changes in TCR beta repertoire diversity, the study relied on deep sequencing normalized with unique cDNA molecular identifiers. The donors were split into four age groups: young (average about 15 years), middle-aged (nearly 40), aged (roughly 68) and long-lived (about 74).

A note on this clonotype: The antigen it recognizes is unknown. Base quality data are lacking; no much larger clone is found one base away.

Receptor amplification or capture employed 5' RACE. Sequencing was performed on an Illumina HiSeq 2500. A second roughly 7 to 11 cycle PCR used a sample-barcoded 5' primer and a J-beta primer mix. A template-switch 5' adaptor carrying 12 random nucleotides introduced a unique molecular identifier onto each TCR beta cDNA molecule. Each sample yielded at least 2.5 million CDR3-containing paired-end reads. The Mint cDNA synthesis kit, primed by a TRBC-specific oligonucleotide, was used to synthesize first-strand cDNA from all RNA. All cDNA was treated with uracil-DNA glycosylase and then went through a first 18-cycle PCR with the universal primers M1SS and BC2_uni_R. Processing in the source paper ran as follows. For normalization, 1 million high-quality reads were randomly selected from each sample, with every read carrying a distinct molecular identifier. Instead of being binned into consensus sequences, reads that shared molecular identifiers were thrown out. MiTCR, run with a Q25 quality threshold and the strictest error-elimination algorithm, handled CDR3 identification, clonotype clustering and error correction. A nonparametric unseen species model using Euler transformation provided a lower-bound estimate of total TCR beta diversity. TCRdb reprocessed the public reads (quality trimming at Q25 with fastp, clone calling with MiXCR) and kept in-frame beta chains. CDR3 protein duplicates are merged, each entry listing the most common genes and DNA. None of the V and J calls come from the authors' own analysis; TCRdb made them. The sample records more than 700,000 distinct CDR3 sequences, around 45% of which are singletons. 15% to 20% of the sample goes to the ten largest clones.

Study-wide conclusions, independent of this receptor: Compared with the aged group, the long-lived group had more naive CD4+ T cells, fewer expanded clones and increased TCR diversity, a pattern suggesting age selection. Observed TCR beta diversity per million T cells fell roughly linearly with age, and a significant reduction was already apparent by age around 44. The percentage of naive T cells measured by flow cytometry correlated strongly with observed TCR beta diversity. Because donor CMV infection status was unknown, age-related changes in expanded clonotypes were potentially confounded. Since profiling was done on bulk unsorted PBMCs, naive and antigen-experienced compartments could not be conclusively compared. Estimates of total diversity based on one million sequenced T cells were regarded as lower bounds and as underestimates.

The donors were 40 or so Caucasian individuals from Russia, aged roughly 6 to 100 years, who were systemically healthy. Approximately 10 milliliters of peripheral blood were collected from each donor into EDTA-treated Vacutainer tubes. PBMCs were isolated by Ficoll-Paque density-gradient centrifugation, with at least 7 million obtained per sample. Total RNA was extracted from PBMCs with Trizol reagent, with at least 5.5 micrograms obtained per sample. For every donor, flow cytometry on a PBMC aliquot measured the percentage of naive CD45RAhigh/CD27high T cells. Sequenced sample: blood. The sequence was obtained from an elderly man in good health.

The bases read TGTGCCAGCTCACCACCTACCGGGACAACACAGGAGACCCAGTACTTC. The resulting protein is CASSPPTGTTQETQYF. The rearranged segments are TRBV18 and TRBJ2-5, with TRBD1 tentatively as D gene (6 bases match). V was cut back by 0 bases and J by 5 bases, leaving a gap of 16 bases between them. The cysteine opens and the phenylalanine closes a CDR3 of 16 amino acids. Only the CDR3 region is kept as DNA, spanning 48 bases read in frame from base 1. CDR1 and CDR2, per the germline V gene, are KGHSH and LQKENI.